Listed below are T cell receptor beta chains from one sample, sequenced in a study of blood T cell repertoires in COVID-19. Sequenced by immunoSEQ multiplex PCR; TCRdb stores in-frame clones only, minus some. This table holds about 170,000 clones, roughly 81% found once. The sample was peripheral blood. The receptors here all came from an elderly woman with COVID-19, enrolled during active disease. Each CDR3 is given with its conserved first and last residue. Fields, in order: clone size, J gene, D gene, V gene, CDR3 DNA, CDR3 protein. D genes are given only for firm matches. Expanded clones are given a class, and other clones once, few, many or no size at all.

abundance: .
j_gene: TRBJ2-7
d_gene: TRBD2
v_gene: TRBV5-1
CDR3nt: TGCGCCAGCAGCTTGGATCCTAGCGGGAGTGGCGAGCAGTACTTC
CDR3aa: CASSLDPSGSGEQYF

abundance: .
j_gene: TRBJ2-1
d_gene: .
v_gene: TRBV6-6
CDR3nt: TGTGCCAGCAAAGGCCAGGGTGGCTACAATGAGCAGTTCTTC
CDR3aa: CASKGQGGYNEQFF

abundance: .
j_gene: TRBJ2-5
d_gene: .
v_gene: TRBV11-1
CDR3nt: TGTGCCAGCAGCTTACACCCCAGGGAGACCCAGTACTTC
CDR3aa: CASSLHPRETQYF

abundance: once
j_gene: TRBJ1-4
d_gene: .
v_gene: TRBV28
CDR3nt: TGTGCCAGCAGTCCTCCCGGGACACCGGACGAAAAACTGTTTTTT
CDR3aa: CASSPPGTPDEKLFF

abundance: .
j_gene: TRBJ1-1
d_gene: TRBD1
v_gene: TRBV9
CDR3nt: TGTGCCAGCAGCGTGCAAGGGACAGGGGACACTGAAGCTTTCTTT
CDR3aa: CASSVQGTGDTEAFF

abundance: .
j_gene: TRBJ2-1
d_gene: TRBD1
v_gene: TRBV15
CDR3nt: TGTGCCACCAGCAGAGTCGGGACAGGGGCGTACAATGAGCAGTTCTTC
CDR3aa: CATSRVGTGAYNEQFF

abundance: once
j_gene: TRBJ2-3
d_gene: TRBD2
v_gene: TRBV10-1
CDR3nt: TGCGCCAGCAGTCCCCAGCGGGGGAGCACAGATACGCAGTATTTT
CDR3aa: CASSPQRGSTDTQYF

abundance: .
j_gene: TRBJ2-4
d_gene: .
v_gene: TRBV28
CDR3nt: TGTGCCAGCAGTTTGGGACTCAACATTCAGTACTTC
CDR3aa: CASSLGLNIQYF

abundance: .
j_gene: TRBJ2-3
d_gene: .
v_gene: TRBV3-1/TRBV3-2
CDR3nt: TGTGCCAGCAGCCAGGTGGTTTACGGGAATACGCAGTATTTT
CDR3aa: CASSQVVYGNTQYF

abundance: .
j_gene: TRBJ2-3
d_gene: .
v_gene: TRBV11-2
CDR3nt: TGTGCCAGCAGCTTATCTATCCCCACGCAGTATTTT
CDR3aa: CASSLSIPTQYF

abundance: .
j_gene: TRBJ2-7
d_gene: .
v_gene: TRBV7-3
CDR3nt: TGTGCCAGCAGCTTAAATCCGGGGAGGGAGCAGTACTTC
CDR3aa: CASSLNPGREQYF

abundance: .
j_gene: TRBJ2-7
d_gene: TRBD2
v_gene: TRBV18
CDR3nt: TGTGCCAGCTCACGCCCTAGCGGGGCTAAGACCTACGAGCAGTACTTC
CDR3aa: CASSRPSGAKTYEQYF

abundance: .
j_gene: TRBJ1-1
d_gene: TRBD1
v_gene: TRBV5-1
CDR3nt: TGCGCCAGCAGCGACTTTCCGGGACAGGGGAAAACTTTCTTT
CDR3aa: CASSDFPGQGKTFF

abundance: .
j_gene: TRBJ1-2
d_gene: .
v_gene: TRBV16
CDR3nt: TGTGCCAGCAGCCAAGGCAGAGGTTATGGCTACACCTTC
CDR3aa: CASSQGRGYGYTF

abundance: .
j_gene: TRBJ1-2
d_gene: .
v_gene: TRBV29-1
CDR3nt: TGCAGCGTTGAACGCCAGCCAGGGGCGGACTATGGCTACACCTTC
CDR3aa: CSVERQPGADYGYTF

abundance: once
j_gene: TRBJ2-1
d_gene: .
v_gene: TRBV18
CDR3nt: TGTGCCAGCTCACCAATGCTTCAGAGGGAGTCAAACAATGAGCAGTTCTTC
CDR3aa: CASSPMLQRESNNEQFF

abundance: .
j_gene: TRBJ2-7
d_gene: TRBD2
v_gene: TRBV4-2
CDR3nt: TGTGCCAGCAGCCGCGGGACTAGCGGGAGGTACGAGCAGTACTTC
CDR3aa: CASSRGTSGRYEQYF

abundance: once
j_gene: TRBJ2-2
d_gene: TRBD2
v_gene: TRBV5-1
CDR3nt: TGCGCCAGCAGCCTCGCGGGGGTCCTTAACACCGGGGAGCTGTTTTTT
CDR3aa: CASSLAGVLNTGELFF

abundance: .
j_gene: TRBJ2-1
d_gene: TRBD2
v_gene: TRBV7-6
CDR3nt: TGTGCCAGCAGCCCCCGACTAGCGGGGGGTTACAATGAGCAGTTCTTC
CDR3aa: CASSPRLAGGYNEQFF

abundance: .
j_gene: TRBJ2-3
d_gene: .
v_gene: TRBV5-1
CDR3nt: TGCGCCAGCAGCGCCATTAGTCGAGATACGCAGTATTTT
CDR3aa: CASSAISRDTQYF

abundance: .
j_gene: TRBJ2-1
d_gene: .
v_gene: TRBV9
CDR3nt: TGTGCCAGCAGCTCAGGGGGGTTCTCCTACAATGAGCAGTTCTTC
CDR3aa: CASSSGGFSYNEQFF

abundance: once
j_gene: TRBJ2-7
d_gene: TRBD1
v_gene: TRBV7-6
CDR3nt: TGTGCCAGCAGCTTAGTTCCGGGACAGGGGCACGAGCAGTACTTC
CDR3aa: CASSLVPGQGHEQYF

abundance: .
j_gene: TRBJ2-3
d_gene: TRBD1
v_gene: TRBV7-9
CDR3nt: TGTGCCAGCAGCTCGAGGGGGCCTGATACGCAGTATTTT
CDR3aa: CASSSRGPDTQYF

abundance: .
j_gene: TRBJ2-7
d_gene: .
v_gene: TRBV28
CDR3nt: TGTGCCAGCAGTCTGCAGTCCTACGAGCAGTACTTC
CDR3aa: CASSLQSYEQYF

abundance: .
j_gene: TRBJ2-2
d_gene: .
v_gene: TRBV7-9
CDR3nt: TGTGCCAGCAGCCCCCGTGACTATAACACCGGGGAGCTGTTTTTT
CDR3aa: CASSPRDYNTGELFF

abundance: once
j_gene: TRBJ2-3
d_gene: .
v_gene: TRBV5-1
CDR3nt: TGCGCCAGCAGCGCCACAGGGTCGCCAGATACGCAGTATTTT
CDR3aa: CASSATGSPDTQYF